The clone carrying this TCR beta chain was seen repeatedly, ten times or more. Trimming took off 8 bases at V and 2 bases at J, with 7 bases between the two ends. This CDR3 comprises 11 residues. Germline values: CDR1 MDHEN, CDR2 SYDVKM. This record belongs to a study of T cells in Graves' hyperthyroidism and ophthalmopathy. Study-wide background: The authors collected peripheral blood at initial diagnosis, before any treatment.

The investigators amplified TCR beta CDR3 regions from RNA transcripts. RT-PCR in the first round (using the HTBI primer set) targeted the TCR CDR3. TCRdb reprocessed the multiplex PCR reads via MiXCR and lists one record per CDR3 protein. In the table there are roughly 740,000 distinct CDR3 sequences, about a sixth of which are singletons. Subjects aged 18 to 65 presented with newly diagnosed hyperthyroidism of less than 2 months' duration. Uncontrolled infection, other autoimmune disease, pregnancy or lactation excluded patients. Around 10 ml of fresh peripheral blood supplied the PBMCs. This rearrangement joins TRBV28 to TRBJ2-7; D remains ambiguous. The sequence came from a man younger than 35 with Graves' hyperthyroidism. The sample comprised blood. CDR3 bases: TGTGCCAGCGGAGAAACCTACGAGCAGTACTTC. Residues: CASGETYEQYF.